Shown below are 16 T cell receptor beta chains from a single sample sequenced in a study of blood T cell repertoires in COVID-19. The protocol was immunoSEQ multiplex PCR, while the TCRdb copy is restricted to in-frame clones and leaves out a portion. The sample comprises 270,000 or so clones, approximately 86% of which are singletons, and about 2.6% rests with the top ten. Sequencing was performed on PBMCs or T cells enriched from blood (not recorded which). Every receptor here comes from a young woman who had recovered from COVID-19.

The chain links TRBV7-8 to TRBJ2-7; TRBD2 matches at 9 bases. Germline CDR1 and CDR2: SGHVS and FQNEAQ. Trimming took 6 bases from V and 5 from J; bases not matched to a gene: 8. CDR3 length: 14 residues. For the CDR3, the DNA is TGTGCCAGCAGGGGGGTGCGGGAGGGCCACGAGCAGTACTTC. Its protein is CASRGVREGHEQYF.

The rearrangement joins TRBV5-4 to TRBJ2-1; weak D call: TRBD2 (10 bases). Germline V gene data show CDR1 as SGHNT and CDR2 as YYREEE (reference sequence). This CDR3 comprises 16 residues. Trimming took 5 bases from V and 6 from J, leaving 21 bases between them. This CDR3 reads CASRDRGTSDPNEQFF. The CDR3 bases are TGTGCCAGCAGAGACAGGGGGACTAGCGACCCCAATGAGCAGTTCTTC.

The CDR3 DNA reads as TGCGCCAGCAGCTTGGTTGCACAGGTCAACTACAATGAGCAGTTCTTC. Residues: CASSLVAQVNYNEQFF. The rearrangement uses TRBV5-1 and TRBJ2-1, with D possibly TRBD1 on 5 matching bases. Trimming took 0 bases from V and 3 from J, leaving 13 bases between them. Germline CDR1 is SGHRS and CDR2 is YFSETQ. The CDR3 is 16 residues long. Complete variable domain (other parts from reference TRBV5-1 and TRBJ2-1): KAGVTQTPRYLIKTRGQQVTLSCSPISGHRSVSWYQQTPGQGLQFLFEYFSETQRNKGNFPGRFSGRQFSNSRSEMNVSTLELGDSALYLCASSLVAQVNYNEQFFGPGTRLTVL.

The V gene is TRBV30, the J gene TRBJ1-3; D not certain. Trimming stripped 2 bases from V and 4 bases from J, with 9 bases between. CDR3 size: 13 residues. Germline CDR1 is GTSNPN and CDR2 is SVGIG (reference sequence). DNA of the CDR3: TGTGCCTGGAGTCCAGGTTTGGGAAACACCATATATTTT. Translation: CAWSPGLGNTIYF. The full variable domain, rest sourced from reference TRBV30 and TRBJ1-3, is SQTIHQWPATLVQPVGSPLSLECTVEGTSNPNLYWYRQAAGRGLQLLFYSVGIGQISSEVPQNLSASRPQDRQFILSSKKLLLSDSGFYLCAWSPGLGNTIYFGEGSWLTVV.

The chain employs TRBV3-1 (or the pseudogene TRBV3-2) and TRBJ2-1, with TRBD1 identical over 9 bases. Losses at the gene ends were 1 base for V and 5 bases for J; bases not matched to a gene: 6. The CDR3 contains 16 residues. Germline lookup yields CDR1 LGHDT and CDR2 YNNKEL (reference sequence). The CDR3 coding sequence is TGTGCCAGCAGCCAAGGGGGTGGGACAGGGCACAATGAGCAGTTCTTC. Amino acids: CASSQGGGTGHNEQFF.

This clone occurred a few times. J is TRBJ1-5 and V is TRBV30; a possible D gene is TRBD1 (5 bases). CDR1 GTSNPN and CDR2 SVGIG come from the germline V gene (reference sequence). The CDR3 runs to 14 residues. Trimming took 1 base from V and 1 from J, leaving 8 bases between them. Here the CDR3 reads CAWSGPGSNQPQHF. For the CDR3, the DNA is TGTGCCTGGAGTGGCCCAGGGAGCAATCAGCCCCAGCATTTT.

V is TRBV19 and J is TRBJ2-7, with 13 bases identical to TRBD2. The CDR3 has 16 amino acids. Trimming removed 4 bases from V and 4 bases from J; junction bases left unmatched: 7. Looked up from germline, CDR1 is LNHDA and CDR2 is SQIVND (reference sequence). Written as DNA, the CDR3 is TGTGCCAGTAGTAGGGAAGGACTAGCGGGAGTGTACGAGCAGTACTTC. Its protein is CASSREGLAGVYEQYF.

The rearrangement uses TRBV29-1 and TRBJ2-3, with D possibly TRBD1 on 5 matching bases. Trimming stripped 0 bases from V and 0 bases from J, with 10 bases between. CDR1 is SQVTM and CDR2 is ANQGSEA in the germline V gene. CDR3 length: 15 amino acids. CDR3 residues: CSVEDRTPSTDTQYF. The CDR3 coding sequence is TGCAGCGTTGAAGATCGGACACCCAGCACAGATACGCAGTATTTT.

The CDR3 coding sequence is TGTGCCAGCAGCGTAGAACTGTACAATGAGCAGTTCTTC. It yields the protein CASSVELYNEQFF. The rearrangement uses TRBV9 and TRBJ2-1; no definite D call. The CDR3 runs 13 residues. With 0 bases removed from V and 4 bases from J, the gap between germline ends came to 5 bases. Germline CDR1 reads SGDLS; CDR2 reads YYNGEE.

This chain links TRBV15 with TRBJ2-1, with TRBD1 matching 7 bases. Losses at the gene ends were 1 base for V and 2 bases for J; bases not matched to a gene: 2. CDR1 and CDR2 from the germline V gene are LNHNV and YYDKDF (reference sequence). This CDR3 is 15 amino acids long. CDR3 loop: CATSRVTGPYNEQFF. The CDR3 DNA follows: TGTGCCACCAGCAGAGTGACAGGGCCCTACAATGAGCAGTTCTTC.

This clone was seen a few times. V and J are TRBV3-1 (or the pseudogene TRBV3-2) and TRBJ2-7; 10 positions match TRBD2. The CDR3 sequence is 14 residues long. Germline lookup yields CDR1 LGHDT and CDR2 YNNKEL (reference sequence). Trimming removed 4 bases from V and 4 bases from J; junction bases left unmatched: 4. CDR3 amino acids: CASSPGTSEYEQYF. The CDR3 DNA reads TGTGCCAGCAGCCCCGGGACTAGCGAGTACGAGCAGTACTTC.

The chain links TRBV30 to TRBJ1-6; D remains ambiguous. V dropped 8 bases and J dropped 13 bases, with 15 bases sitting between them. In germline, CDR1 is GTSNPN, CDR2 SVGIG (reference sequence). CDR3 length: 11 amino acids. The CDR3 DNA reads TGTGCCGGATCGGGAGGTGGGCCCCTCCACTTT. Amino acids: CAGSGGGPLHF. Supplemented by reference TRBV30 and TRBJ1-6, the full variable domain reads SQTIHQWPATLVQPVGSPLSLECTVEGTSNPNLYWYRQAAGRGLQLLFYSVGIGQISSEVPQNLSASRPQDRQFILSSKKLLLSDSGFYLCAGSGGGPLHFGNGTRLTVT.

This clone occurred once. The rearrangement links TRBV4-2 to TRBJ2-7; D gene ambiguous. CDR1 is LGHNA, CDR2 YNFKEQ, per germline. Trimming took off 0 bases at V and 0 bases at J, with 15 bases between the two ends. This CDR3 region has 17 residues. CDR3 region: CASSQEYEAHHSYEQYF. The CDR3 coding sequence is TGTGCCAGCAGCCAAGAGTATGAGGCCCACCACTCCTACGAGCAGTACTTC.

V and J are TRBV28 and TRBJ2-1, with 7 bases that match TRBD2. With V trimmed by 3 bases and J by 2 bases, 4 bases remained unmatched. CDR3 length: 15 amino acids. CDR1 is MDHEN and CDR2 is SYDVKM in the germline V gene. CDR3 nucleotide sequence: TGTGCCAGCAGTTTTCTAGCGGTAACCTACAATGAGCAGTTCTTC. The encoded protein is CASSFLAVTYNEQFF.

This clone was picked up one time. The rearrangement uses TRBV30 and TRBJ1-1; 11 bases map to TRBD1. This CDR3 region has 13 residues. With V trimmed by 0 bases and J by 7 bases, 1 base remained unmatched. In germline, CDR1 is GTSNPN, CDR2 SVGIG (reference sequence). CDR3 nucleotide sequence: TGTGCCTGGAGTGTAGGGACAGGGGGTGAAGCTTTCTTT. The encoded protein is CAWSVGTGGEAFF. Together with reference TRBV30 and TRBJ1-1, the CDR3 gives the full variable domain: SQTIHQWPATLVQPVGSPLSLECTVEGTSNPNLYWYRQAAGRGLQLLFYSVGIGQISSEVPQNLSASRPQDRQFILSSKKLLLSDSGFYLCAWSVGTGGEAFFGQGTRLTVV.

V is TRBV28 and J is TRBJ2-5, with 8 nucleotides matching TRBD1. CDR1 is MDHEN, CDR2 SYDVKM, per germline. The CDR3 extends over 15 amino acids. V was pared by 5 bases and J by 5 bases, with 10 bases of the junction left unmatched. The CDR3 DNA reads as TGTGCCAGCAGTCCCCAAACGACAGGGGCGGAGACCCAGTACTTC. Its protein product is CASSPQTTGAETQYF. The full variable domain, its missing parts supplied by reference TRBV28 and TRBJ2-5, is DVKVTQSSRYLVKRTGEKVFLECVQDMDHENMFWYRQDPGLGLRLIYFSYDVKMKEKGDIPEGYSVSREKKERFSLILESASTNQTSMYLCASSPQTTGAETQYFGPGTRLLVL.